One sample yielded the 17 T cell receptor beta chains listed below, sequenced in a study of shared clonotypes between healthy human individuals. Method: immunoSEQ multiplex PCR; TCRdb's copy keeps in-frame clones and lacks some. The sample lists about 2.1 million clones; 80% to 95% were seen once. Terminally differentiated effector memory CD45RA+ cells were excluded by CCR7 positive selection of CD45RO-negative cells. The sample taken for sequencing was naive CD8+ T cells from PBMCs. The source is a man between 18 and 35 years old in good health. Some clones in this sample may be carry-over from other donors' samples.

The chain joins TRBV4-3 to TRBJ2-1; the match to TRBD2 covers 9 bases. Unmatched junction bases numbered 10, after V lost 6 bases and J lost 4 bases. Per the germline V gene, CDR1 is LGHNA and CDR2 is YSLEER. CDR3 length: 16 amino acids. The CDR3 region has the DNA TGCGCCAGCAGATACGGACTAGCGAGAGATTACAATGAGCAGTTCTTC. As protein: CASRYGLARDYNEQFF.

This sequence joins TRBV9 and TRBJ2-1, with 9 bases fitting TRBD2. J gave up 5 bases and V 0 bases, and 6 bases lay outside the gene matches. Germline CDR1 is SGDLS and CDR2 is YYNGEE. This CDR3 region has 16 residues. The CDR3 is CASSVVAGGYDNEQFF. CDR3 sequence (DNA): TGTGCCAGCAGCGTAGTGGCGGGAGGGTATGACAATGAGCAGTTCTTC.

The chain is built from TRBV27 and TRBJ1-4; D remains unclear. The CDR3 runs to 14 residues. Germline V gives CDR1 MNHEY, CDR2 SMNVEV (reference sequence). V was pared by 2 bases and J by 8 bases, with 12 bases between. CDR3: CASSLRSGVEKLFF. CDR3 DNA sequence: TGTGCCAGCAGTTTACGGTCAGGAGTCGAAAAACTGTTTTTT.

Worth noting for this clone: Other DNA sequences in the sample encode the same CDR3. The J gene is TRBJ2-2, the V gene TRBV19; D ambiguous. Per germline, CDR1 LNHDA and CDR2 SQIVND (reference sequence). Deletions cut 3 bases from V and 5 bases from J, with 4 bases between. The CDR3 sequence is 12 residues long. DNA for the CDR3: TGTGCCAGTAGTATCTCGACCGGGGAGCTGTTTTTT. It translates to CASSISTGELFF.

The J gene is TRBJ1-1, the V gene TRBV2, with no clear D. CDR3 size: 12 residues. From germline, CDR1 is SNHLY and CDR2 FYNNEI. The V gene lost 5 bases and the J gene lost 5 bases, with 9 bases spanning the gap. In nucleotides, the CDR3 is TGTGCCAGCAGTCGGATGAGGACTGAAGCTTTCTTT. Translation gives CASSRMRTEAFF.

In DNA form, the CDR3 reads TGTGCCAGCAGCCCCGTGGGACTCGACATTACTAACTATGGCTACACCTTC. Protein: CASSPVGLDITNYGYTF. V is TRBV7-9 and J is TRBJ1-2; D is perhaps TRBD1 (5 bases). The CDR3 spans 17 residues. Germline CDR1 SEHNR, CDR2 FQNEAQ (reference sequence). With 5 bases removed from V and 0 bases from J, the gap between germline ends came to 19 bases.

The rearrangement joins TRBV2 to TRBJ2-1; either TRBD1 or TRBD2 may fit D (5 bases each). CDR1 is SNHLY and CDR2 is FYNNEI in the germline V gene. CDR3 size: 16 residues. V shed 6 bases and J shed 4 bases, with 19 bases lying between them. The CDR3 loop is CASSETGALKYNEQFF. The CDR3 DNA reads as TGTGCCAGCAGCGAAACCGGGGCCTTAAAATACAATGAGCAGTTCTTC.

V usage is TRBV7-9 and J usage is TRBJ2-1; TRBD2 matches at 8 bases. J gave up 3 bases and V 5 bases, and 9 bases lay outside the gene matches. The CDR3 contains 16 residues. Germline values: CDR1 SEHNR, CDR2 FQNEAQ (reference sequence). Here the CDR3 DNA reads TGTGCCAGCAGCGCCGAGCTAGCGGGTATCTACAATGAGCAGTTCTTC. This codes for CASSAELAGIYNEQFF.

The V gene is TRBV7-9, the J gene TRBJ2-7, with a possible D match to TRBD2 (5 bases). Trimming cost V 9 bases and J 1 base, with 16 bases left between them. Germline-derived CDR1 and CDR2 are SEHNR and FQNEAQ (reference sequence). The CDR3 covers 14 residues. The CDR3 loop is CASTLAGLSYEQYF. Written as DNA, the CDR3 is TGTGCCAGTACTCTCGCGGGCCTGTCCTACGAGCAGTACTTC.

This clone was observed a few times. The gene calls are TRBV27 and TRBJ1-1; possibly TRBD1 for D (5 bases). The CDR3 contains 13 residues. Trimming cost V 2 bases and J 10 bases, with 14 bases left between them. Germline-derived CDR1 and CDR2 are MNHEY and SMNVEV (reference sequence). CDR3: CASSLGRATAAFF. The CDR3 DNA reads as TGTGCCAGCAGTTTAGGCAGGGCGACGGCAGCTTTCTTT.

Notes on this clone: Other DNA sequences in this sample translate to the same CDR3. The J gene is TRBJ1-5, the V gene TRBV28; D is perhaps TRBD1 (5 bases). The germline V gene has CDR1 MDHEN and CDR2 SYDVKM. The CDR3 runs 14 residues. V was pared by 0 bases and J by 7 bases, with 10 bases between. The CDR3 DNA sequence: TGTGCCAGCAGTTTATGGCAGGGTAGGCAGCCCCAGCATTTT. It codes for CASSLWQGRQPQHF.

The chain recombines TRBV5-6 with TRBJ2-7; D perhaps matches TRBD2 (5 bases). This CDR3 comprises 15 residues. Germline V CDR1 and CDR2: SGHDT, YYEEEE. V gave up 1 base and J gave up 1 base, with 12 bases separating them. CDR3 in DNA: TGTGCCAGCAGCTTGTTGAGGGCGGCTTCCTACGAGCAGTACTTC. Translation: CASSLLRAASYEQYF.

V and J are TRBV28 and TRBJ2-7; 10 bases agree with TRBD2. V shed 7 bases and J 3 bases; nucleotides not matched to a gene: 6. CDR3 length: 14 residues. In germline, CDR1 is MDHEN, CDR2 SYDVKM. In DNA form, the CDR3 reads TGTGCCAGCAAGGGGACTAGCGAATACTACGAGCAGTACTTC. Translation: CASKGTSEYYEQYF.

This clone showed up just once. This rearrangement joins TRBV27 to TRBJ2-7; 7 nucleotides align to TRBD1. V lost 1 base to trimming and J lost 7 bases; unmatched junction nucleotides: 13. This CDR3 has 16 residues. Per the germline V gene, CDR1 is MNHEY and CDR2 is SMNVEV (reference sequence). The CDR3 loop is CASSLLGQRQKGEQYF. The CDR3 DNA reads as TGTGCCAGCAGTTTATTGGGACAGAGACAAAAGGGGGAGCAGTACTTC.

Remarks on this clone: The identical CDR3 is also encoded by other nucleotide sequences in the sample. The chain carries TRBV30 and TRBJ1-1; possibly TRBD1 for D (5 bases). The length of the CDR3 is 11 residues. Germline V lookup: CDR1 GTSNPN, CDR2 SVGIG (reference sequence). The V gene lost 5 bases and the J gene lost 4 bases, with 8 bases spanning the gap. The CDR3 reads CAWDGGTEAFF. The CDR3, as DNA: TGTGCCTGGGACGGGGGCACTGAAGCTTTCTTT.

The rearrangement joins TRBV10-2 to TRBJ2-5; D is ambiguous. The germline V gene encodes CDR1 WSHSY and CDR2 SAAADI. Trimming cost V 5 bases and J 9 bases, with 7 bases left between them. CDR3 length equals 10 residues. In nucleotides, the CDR3 is TGCGCCAGCAGTTCGGTGTCCCAGTACTTC. This translates into CASSSVSQYF.

The genes are TRBV30 and TRBJ2-7; 13 bases map to TRBD2. Looked up from germline, CDR1 is GTSNPN and CDR2 is SVGIG (reference sequence). V shed 5 bases, J shed 7 bases, and the junction held 11 bases outside the gene matches. The CDR3 loop spans 15 amino acids. The CDR3 spells CAWAPGLAGDREQYF. CDR3 sequence (DNA): TGTGCCTGGGCCCCTGGACTAGCGGGAGACCGGGAGCAGTACTTC.